The rows below give T cell receptor beta chains drawn from one sample of a study of vaccination effects on CD4 cells after COVID-19. Assay used: immunoSEQ multiplex PCR; TCRdb lists only in-frame clones, some missing. The sample contains tens of thousands of clones, about 80% of which appear only once. Their antigen targets remain unknown. The material was CD4+ T cells from PBMCs cultured with HCoV-229E spike peptides, obtained after COVID-19 vaccination. The receptors come from a human donor who received a COVID-19 vaccine. Both conserved end residues are part of each CDR3. The order of the fields is D gene, V gene, clone size, J gene, CDR3 protein, CDR3 DNA. The D gene is left open where the match is weak. Some rows mark clone size as missing; the rest say once, few, many or name a class of expanded clone.

D: -; V: TRBV3-1/TRBV3-2; size: -; J: TRBJ1-1; CDR3: CASSRRDGEAFF; DNA: TGTGCCAGCAGCCGACGGGACGGCGAAGCTTTCTTT
D: -; V: TRBV14; size: -; J: TRBJ1-1; CDR3: CASSQDLPRGARNTEAFF; DNA: TGTGCCAGCAGCCAAGATCTTCCGAGGGGGGCGCGCAACACTGAAGCTTTCTTT
D: -; V: TRBV10-3; size: -; J: TRBJ2-5; CDR3: CAISERQGGETQYF; DNA: TGTGCCATCAGTGAACGGCAGGGTGGAGAGACCCAGTACTTC
D: TRBD2; V: TRBV7-2; size: -; J: TRBJ2-3; CDR3: CASSSGLAGVSDTQYF; DNA: TGTGCCAGCAGCTCAGGACTAGCGGGGGTCTCAGATACGCAGTATTTT
D: TRBD1; V: TRBV4-1; size: few; J: TRBJ1-6; CDR3: CASSLRATGGANSPLHF; DNA: TGCGCCAGCAGCTTGCGAGCCACAGGGGGGGCTAATTCACCCCTCCACTTT
D: -; V: TRBV4-2; size: -; J: TRBJ2-3; CDR3: CASSQAHAGAADTQYF; DNA: TGTGCCAGCAGCCAAGCACATGCAGGGGCGGCAGATACGCAGTATTTT
D: -; V: TRBV2; size: -; J: TRBJ1-2; CDR3: CASRDIGYGYTF; DNA: TGTGCCAGCAGAGACATTGGCTATGGCTACACCTTC
D: TRBD1; V: TRBV7-9; size: -; J: TRBJ2-5; CDR3: CASSLGPDRGEIETQYF; DNA: TGTGCCAGCAGCTTAGGACCCGACAGGGGAGAAATAGAGACCCAGTACTTC
D: -; V: TRBV18; size: -; J: TRBJ1-2; CDR3: CASSPRGPEGYGYTF; DNA: TGTGCCAGCTCACCCCGGGGTCCGGAGGGCTATGGCTACACCTTC
D: -; V: TRBV2; size: once; J: TRBJ2-3; CDR3: CASRARGDTDTQYF; DNA: TGTGCCAGCAGGGCCCGAGGTGACACAGATACGCAGTATTTT
D: -; V: TRBV5-1; size: -; J: TRBJ2-4; CDR3: CASSPGAPKNIQYF; DNA: TGCGCCAGCAGCCCCGGAGCCCCCAAAAACATTCAGTACTTC
D: -; V: TRBV7-2; size: few; J: TRBJ1-2; CDR3: CASSYGRNYGYTF; DNA: TGTGCCAGCAGCTACGGACGGAATTATGGCTACACCTTC
D: -; V: TRBV19; size: -; J: TRBJ2-1; CDR3: CASSILPSRSYNEQFF; DNA: TGTGCCAGTAGTATACTTCCTAGCCGCTCCTACAATGAGCAGTTCTTC
D: -; V: TRBV6-5; size: -; J: TRBJ1-1; CDR3: CASKAEGVGTEAFF; DNA: TGTGCCAGCAAAGCCGAGGGGGTAGGCACTGAAGCTTTCTTT
D: -; V: TRBV5-1; size: -; J: TRBJ1-4; CDR3: CASSFIGGTNEKLFF; DNA: TGCGCCAGCAGCTTCATAGGGGGGACTAATGAAAAACTGTTTTTT
D: -; V: TRBV6-4; size: -; J: TRBJ1-5; CDR3: CASSDAGRQEGNQPQHF; DNA: TGTGCCAGCAGTGACGCTGGGCGTCAGGAGGGCAATCAGCCCCAGCATTTT
D: -; V: TRBV5-1; size: -; J: TRBJ1-4; CDR3: CASSLGPQGVNEKLFF; DNA: TGCGCCAGCAGCTTGGGCCCCCAGGGAGTTAATGAAAAACTGTTTTTT
D: -; V: TRBV14; size: -; J: TRBJ2-1; CDR3: CASSHWGASYNEQFF; DNA: TGTGCCAGCAGCCACTGGGGGGCCTCCTACAATGAGCAGTTCTTC
D: TRBD1; V: TRBV19; size: once; J: TRBJ1-5; CDR3: CASRSPSGQKSNQPQHF; DNA: TGTGCCAGTAGATCGCCCTCGGGACAGAAAAGCAATCAGCCCCAGCATTTT
D: -; V: TRBV30; size: few; J: TRBJ1-6; CDR3: CAWSVEGYSSPLHF; DNA: TGTGCCTGGAGTGTAGAAGGATACAGTTCACCCCTCCACTTT
D: TRBD2; V: TRBV5-6; size: -; J: TRBJ2-3; CDR3: CASSLNSGGTDTQYF; DNA: TGTGCCAGCAGCTTGAATAGCGGGGGCACAGATACGCAGTATTTT
D: -; V: TRBV24-1; size: -; J: TRBJ1-2; CDR3: CATSGTTENDYGYTF; DNA: TGTGCCACCAGTGGTACGACAGAGAACGACTATGGCTACACCTTC